This T cell receptor beta chain derives from a study of PD-1 blockade in mismatch repair-deficient tumors. The overall study: Patients had around 11 mismatch repair-deficient cancer types, all previously treated and progressing.

Note on this clone: What it recognizes is unknown.

Mismatch repair deficiency was confirmed in all patients, by PCR or immunohistochemistry. TCR sequencing covered three patients who responded to pembrolizumab. Generated by immunoSEQ multiplex PCR, the TCRdb table keeps only in-frame clones and is missing some. The sample records approximately 130,000 clones, roughly 86% being singletons. Germline V gene lookup returns CDR1 SGHTA and CDR2 FQGNSA. The CDR3 is 14 amino acids. Trimming removed 5 bases from V and 4 bases from J, with 14 bases in between. Study results and limitations: After pembrolizumab, tumor-resident clones rose rapidly, then generally contracted before radiologic responses.

The sequence was obtained from an adult with mismatch repair-deficient cancer. Sequenced here: peripheral blood, sampled 44 weeks after starting pembrolizumab. V is TRBV7-2 and J is TRBJ2-5; the D is unclear. CDR3 residues: CASSPPDPAETQYF. The CDR3 nucleotides read TGTGCCAGCAGCCCCCCGGACCCGGCAGAGACCCAGTACTTC.